This T cell receptor (beta chain) is drawn from a study of cytomegalovirus exposure and HLA in healthy donors. About the study: Of the donors genotyped, several hundred in all, about 81% fell in the Caucasian-associated ancestry cluster.

PCR employed 60 Vbeta and 13 Jbeta primers. Some clones are missing from TCRdb's copy, which holds only in-frame ones; the method was immunoSEQ multiplex PCR. In the table there are around 120,000 clones, roughly 79% of which are singletons. As for this clone: The antigen remains undetermined.

Overall study findings and caveats: Highly shared variants forming one cluster were likely a sequencing artifact. TCR sequences were mostly rare, though some public TCRs occurred in many donors.

Germline V gives CDR1 SQVTM, CDR2 ANQGSEA. Trimming cost V 6 bases and J 0 bases; bases outside gene matches: 8. The length of the CDR3 is 15 residues. The receptor was isolated from a woman aged 50 to 60 in good health and CMV-seronegative. Sequenced material: PBMCs. V usage is TRBV29-1 and J usage is TRBJ1-2, with 9 bases matching TRBD1. CDR3 DNA: TGCAGCGTGGAGGACAGGGGCCAACCTAACTATGGCTACACCTTC. It is translated as CSVEDRGQPNYGYTF. Looking up the rest from reference TRBV29-1 and TRBJ1-2 gives the full variable domain: SAVISQKPSRDICQRGTSLTIQCQVDSQVTMMFWYRQQPGQSLTLIATANQGSEATYESGFVIDKFPISRPNLTFSTLTVSNMSPEDSSIYLCSVEDRGQPNYGYTFGSGTRLTVV.